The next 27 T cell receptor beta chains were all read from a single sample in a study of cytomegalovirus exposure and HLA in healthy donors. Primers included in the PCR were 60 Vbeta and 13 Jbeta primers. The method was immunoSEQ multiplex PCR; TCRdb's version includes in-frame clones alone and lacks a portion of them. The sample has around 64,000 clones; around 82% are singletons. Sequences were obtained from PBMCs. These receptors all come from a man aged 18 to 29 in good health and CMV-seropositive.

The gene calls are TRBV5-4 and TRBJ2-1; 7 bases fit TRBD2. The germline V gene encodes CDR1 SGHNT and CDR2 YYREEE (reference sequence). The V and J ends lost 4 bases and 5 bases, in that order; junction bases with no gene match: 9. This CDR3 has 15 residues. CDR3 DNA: TGTGCCAGCAGCCCTGCGGCGGGGGACCACAATGAGCAGTTCTTC. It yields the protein CASSPAAGDHNEQFF.

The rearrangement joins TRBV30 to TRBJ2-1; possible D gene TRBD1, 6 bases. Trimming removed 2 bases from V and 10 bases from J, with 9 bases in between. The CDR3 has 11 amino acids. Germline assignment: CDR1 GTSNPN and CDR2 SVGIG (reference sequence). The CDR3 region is CAWSLGAEQFF. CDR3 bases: TGTGCCTGGAGTCTGGGGGCGGAGCAGTTCTTC.

CDR3 region: CASSTKKGAGELFF. For the CDR3, the DNA is TGTGCCAGCAGTACCAAAAAGGGAGCCGGGGAGCTGTTTTTT. The chain carries TRBV27 and TRBJ2-2; perhaps TRBD2 as D (5 bases). The length of the CDR3 is 14 residues. Per germline, CDR1 MNHEY and CDR2 SMNVEV (reference sequence). With 5 bases removed from V and 6 bases from J, the gap between germline ends came to 13 bases.

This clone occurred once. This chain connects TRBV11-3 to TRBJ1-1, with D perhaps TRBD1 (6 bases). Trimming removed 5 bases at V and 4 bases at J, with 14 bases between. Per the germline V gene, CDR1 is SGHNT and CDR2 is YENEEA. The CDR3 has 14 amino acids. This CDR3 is CASSVSDSSTEAFF. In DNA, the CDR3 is TGTGCCAGCAGCGTCTCGGACAGTAGCACTGAAGCTTTCTTT.

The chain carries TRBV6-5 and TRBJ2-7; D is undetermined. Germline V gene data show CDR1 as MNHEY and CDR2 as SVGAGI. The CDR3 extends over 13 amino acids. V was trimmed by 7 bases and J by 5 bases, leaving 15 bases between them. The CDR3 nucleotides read TGTGCCAGCACTCGAGGCCGGTTCGACGAGCAGTACTTC. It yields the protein CASTRGRFDEQYF.

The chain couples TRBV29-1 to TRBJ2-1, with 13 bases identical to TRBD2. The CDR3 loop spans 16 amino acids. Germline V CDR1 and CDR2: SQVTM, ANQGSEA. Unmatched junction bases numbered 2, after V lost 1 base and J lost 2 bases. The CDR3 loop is CSVEGGLAGTYNEQFF. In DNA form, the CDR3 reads TGCAGCGTTGAAGGGGGACTAGCGGGGACCTACAATGAGCAGTTCTTC.

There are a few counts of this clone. The CDR3 is CASSYSKAFGTEAFF. DNA for the CDR3: TGTGCCAGCAGTTACTCCAAAGCGTTTGGCACTGAAGCTTTCTTT. V and J are TRBV6-5 and TRBJ1-1; D gene ambiguous. There are 15 residues in the CDR3. Germline values: CDR1 MNHEY, CDR2 SVGAGI. V was shortened by 0 bases and J by 4 bases, with 12 bases between the two germline ends.

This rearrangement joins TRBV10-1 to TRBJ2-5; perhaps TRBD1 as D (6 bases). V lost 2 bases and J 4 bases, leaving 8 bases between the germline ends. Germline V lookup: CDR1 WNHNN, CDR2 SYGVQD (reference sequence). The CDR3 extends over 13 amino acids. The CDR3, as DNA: TGCGCCAGCAGTGAGGGACAGCGAGAGACCCAGTACTTC. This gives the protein CASSEGQRETQYF.

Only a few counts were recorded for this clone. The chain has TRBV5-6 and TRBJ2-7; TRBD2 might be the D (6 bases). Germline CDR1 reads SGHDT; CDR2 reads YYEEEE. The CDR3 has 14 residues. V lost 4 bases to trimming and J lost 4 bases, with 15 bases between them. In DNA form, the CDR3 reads TGTGCCAGCAGCCAGGCCCCGGGGGATTACGAGCAGTACTTC. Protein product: CASSQAPGDYEQYF.

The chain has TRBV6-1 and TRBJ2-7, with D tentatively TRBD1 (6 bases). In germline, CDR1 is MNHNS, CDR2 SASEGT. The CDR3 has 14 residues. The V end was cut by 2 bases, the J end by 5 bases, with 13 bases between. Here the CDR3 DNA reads TGTGCCAGCAGTGAAAGGGGACAAACGGACGAGCAGTACTTC. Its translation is CASSERGQTDEQYF.

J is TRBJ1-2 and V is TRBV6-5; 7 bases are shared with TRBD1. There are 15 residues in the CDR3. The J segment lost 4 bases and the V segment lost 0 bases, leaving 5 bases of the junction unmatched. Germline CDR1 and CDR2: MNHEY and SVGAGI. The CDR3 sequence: CASSYSGQMGYGYTF. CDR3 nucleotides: TGTGCCAGCAGTTACTCGGGACAGATGGGCTATGGCTACACCTTC.

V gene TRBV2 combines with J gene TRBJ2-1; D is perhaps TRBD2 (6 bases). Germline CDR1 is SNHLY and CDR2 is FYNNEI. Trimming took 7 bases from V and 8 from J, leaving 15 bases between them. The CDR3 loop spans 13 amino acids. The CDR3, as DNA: TGTGCCAGCATGAGGACTAATTTCCATGAGCAGTTCTTC. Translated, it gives CASMRTNFHEQFF.

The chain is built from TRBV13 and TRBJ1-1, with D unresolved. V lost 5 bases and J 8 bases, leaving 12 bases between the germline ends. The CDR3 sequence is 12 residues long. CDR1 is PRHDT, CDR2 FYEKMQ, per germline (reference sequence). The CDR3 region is CASSPNAPEAFF. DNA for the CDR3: TGTGCCAGCAGCCCTAACGCCCCAGAAGCTTTCTTT.

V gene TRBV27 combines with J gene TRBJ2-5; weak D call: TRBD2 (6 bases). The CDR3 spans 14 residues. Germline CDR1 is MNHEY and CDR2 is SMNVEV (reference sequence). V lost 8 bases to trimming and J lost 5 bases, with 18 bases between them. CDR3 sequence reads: CASRTGLSRETQYF. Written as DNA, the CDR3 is TGTGCCAGCCGCACGGGACTCTCAAGGGAGACCCAGTACTTC.

This chain's CDR3 is CASRNLGLAGAGSPLHF. The CDR3 DNA is TGTGCCAGCAGGAACCTGGGGCTCGCGGGGGCCGGATCACCCCTCCACTTT. This chain uses TRBV2 with TRBJ1-6, with D possibly TRBD1 on 6 matching bases. CDR1 SNHLY and CDR2 FYNNEI come from the germline V gene. V lost 6 bases to trimming and J lost 10 bases, with 25 bases between them. The CDR3 is made up of 17 amino acids.

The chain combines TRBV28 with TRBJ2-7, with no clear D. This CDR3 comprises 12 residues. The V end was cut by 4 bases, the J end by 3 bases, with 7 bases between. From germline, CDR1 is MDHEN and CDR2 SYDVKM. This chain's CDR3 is CASSSRVYEQYF. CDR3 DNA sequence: TGTGCCAGCAGTTCTCGAGTCTACGAGCAGTACTTC.

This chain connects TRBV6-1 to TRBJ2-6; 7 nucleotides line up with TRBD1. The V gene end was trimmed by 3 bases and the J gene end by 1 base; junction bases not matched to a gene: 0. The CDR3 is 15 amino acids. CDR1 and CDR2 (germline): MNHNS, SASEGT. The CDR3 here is CASSDRGSGANVLTF. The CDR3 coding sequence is TGTGCCAGCAGTGACAGGGGGTCTGGGGCCAACGTCCTGACTTTC.

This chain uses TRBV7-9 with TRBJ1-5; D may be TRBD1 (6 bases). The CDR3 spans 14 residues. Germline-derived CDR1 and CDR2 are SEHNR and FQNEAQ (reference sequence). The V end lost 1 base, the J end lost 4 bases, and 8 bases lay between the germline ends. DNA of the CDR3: TGTGCCAGCAGCTTAGGGGGGCGGAATCAGCCCCAGCATTTT. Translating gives CASSLGGRNQPQHF.

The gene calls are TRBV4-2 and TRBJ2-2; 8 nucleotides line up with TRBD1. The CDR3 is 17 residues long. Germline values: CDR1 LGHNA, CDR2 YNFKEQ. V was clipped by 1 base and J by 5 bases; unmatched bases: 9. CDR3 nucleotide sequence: TGTGCCAGCAGCCAAGTTTGGGCAGGGGGCAGGACCGGGGAGCTGTTTTTT. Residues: CASSQVWAGGRTGELFF.

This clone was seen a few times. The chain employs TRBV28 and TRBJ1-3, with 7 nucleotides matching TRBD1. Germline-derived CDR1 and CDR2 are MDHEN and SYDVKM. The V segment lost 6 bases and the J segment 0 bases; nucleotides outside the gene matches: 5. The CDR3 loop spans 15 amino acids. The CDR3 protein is CASRETGLSGNTIYF. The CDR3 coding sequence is TGTGCCAGCAGGGAGACAGGGCTCTCTGGAAACACCATATATTTT.

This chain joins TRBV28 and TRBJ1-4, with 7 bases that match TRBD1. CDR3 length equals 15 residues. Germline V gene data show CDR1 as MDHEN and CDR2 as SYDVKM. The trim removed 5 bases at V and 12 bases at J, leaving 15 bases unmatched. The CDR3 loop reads CASSQMGQRKGELFF. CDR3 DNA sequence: TGTGCCAGCAGTCAAATGGGACAGCGGAAAGGGGAACTGTTTTTT.

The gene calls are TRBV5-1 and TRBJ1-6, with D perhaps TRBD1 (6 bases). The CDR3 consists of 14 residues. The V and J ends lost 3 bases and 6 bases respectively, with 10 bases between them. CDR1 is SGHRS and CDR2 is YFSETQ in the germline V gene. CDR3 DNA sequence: TGCGCCAGCAGCTCCACAGGGTCTAATTCACCCCTCCACTTT. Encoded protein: CASSSTGSNSPLHF.

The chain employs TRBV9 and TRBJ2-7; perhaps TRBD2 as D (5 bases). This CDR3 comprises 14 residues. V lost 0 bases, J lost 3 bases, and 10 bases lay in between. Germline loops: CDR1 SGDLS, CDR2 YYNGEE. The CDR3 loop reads CASSVGRVGYEQYF. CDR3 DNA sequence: TGTGCCAGCAGCGTAGGGCGGGTAGGCTACGAGCAGTACTTC.

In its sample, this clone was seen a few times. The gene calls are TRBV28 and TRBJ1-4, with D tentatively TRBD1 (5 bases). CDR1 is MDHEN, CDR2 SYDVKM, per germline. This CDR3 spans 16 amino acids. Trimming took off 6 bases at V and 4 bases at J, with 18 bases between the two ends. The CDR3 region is CASSRFGGTGNEKLFF. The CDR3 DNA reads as TGTGCCAGCAGCCGGTTCGGGGGTACGGGTAATGAAAAACTGTTTTTT.

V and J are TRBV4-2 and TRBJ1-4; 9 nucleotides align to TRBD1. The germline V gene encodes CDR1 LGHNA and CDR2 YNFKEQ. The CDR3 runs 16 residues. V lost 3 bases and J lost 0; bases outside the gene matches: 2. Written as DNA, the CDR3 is TGTGCCAGCAGCCAGGGGACAGGGCCAACTAATGAAAAACTGTTTTTT. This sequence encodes CASSQGTGPTNEKLFF.

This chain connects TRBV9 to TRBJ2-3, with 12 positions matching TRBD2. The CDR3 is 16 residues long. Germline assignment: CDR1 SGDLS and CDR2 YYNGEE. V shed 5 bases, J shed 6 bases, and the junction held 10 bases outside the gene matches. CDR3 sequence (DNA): TGTGCCAGCAGTCGACTAGCGGGAGCTCTTTTCGATACGCAGTATTTT. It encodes CASSRLAGALFDTQYF.

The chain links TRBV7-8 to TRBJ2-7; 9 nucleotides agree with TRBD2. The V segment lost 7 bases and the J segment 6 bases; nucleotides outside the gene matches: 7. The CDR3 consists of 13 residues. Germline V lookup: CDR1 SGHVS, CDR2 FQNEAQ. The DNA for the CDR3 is TGTGCCAGCATCCTTAGCGGGAGCGGCGAGCAGTACTTC. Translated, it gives CASILSGSGEQYF.